Listed below are T cell receptor beta chains from one sample, sequenced in a study of cytomegalovirus exposure and HLA in healthy donors. Assay used: immunoSEQ multiplex PCR; TCRdb lists only in-frame clones, some missing. This repertoire shows about 150,000 clones, roughly 80% found once; its top ten account for around an eighth. Input material: PBMCs. The receptors stem from a man aged 35 to 55 in good health and CMV-seropositive. Both conserved end residues are part of each CDR3. Fields, in order: clone size, J gene, V gene, D gene, CDR3 protein, CDR3 DNA. The D gene is left open where the match is weak. For some rows the clone size is stated as once, few or many, or as a class when expanded; others skip it.

>-|TRBJ1-2|TRBV6-1|TRBD1
CASGQGHGYTF
TGTGCCAGCGGACAGGGCCATGGCTACACCTTC
>few|TRBJ1-5|TRBV5-1|-
CASSLSGSGPQHF
TGCGCCAGCAGCTTAAGCGGGAGCGGGCCCCAGCATTTT
>once|TRBJ2-2|TRBV27|TRBD2
CASSKVSGSGELFF
TGTGCCAGCAGCAAAGTTAGCGGGAGCGGGGAGCTGTTTTTT
>few|TRBJ2-3|TRBV11-1|TRBD2
CASSPLTSGSGDTQYF
TGTGCCAGCAGCCCCCTGACTAGCGGGAGTGGGGATACGCAGTATTTT
>-|TRBJ2-5|TRBV13|TRBD2
CASSLERGGGLAGGPETQYF
TGTGCCAGCAGCTTGGAACGAGGAGGGGGACTAGCGGGAGGGCCGGAGACCCAGTACTTC
>-|TRBJ1-1|TRBV6-5|TRBD1
CASRRSGGRNTEAFF
TGTGCCAGCAGAAGATCAGGGGGCCGGAACACTGAAGCTTTCTTT
>few|TRBJ2-3|TRBV7-6|-
CASTPLAFPTDTQYF
TGTGCCAGCACCCCCCTAGCGTTTCCCACAGATACGCAGTATTTT
>once|TRBJ2-2|TRBV11-3|TRBD2
CASSSGTSGVNTGELFF
TGTGCCAGCAGCTCAGGGACTAGCGGGGTGAACACCGGGGAGCTGTTTTTT
>few|TRBJ2-1|TRBV5-4|-
CASSFEAGQFSDEQFF
TGTGCCAGCAGCTTTGAGGCGGGTCAGTTTTCGGATGAGCAGTTCTTC
>-|TRBJ1-1|TRBV6-4|TRBD1
CASSEDRGSEAFF
TGTGCCAGCAGTGAGGACAGGGGTTCTGAAGCTTTCTTT
>-|TRBJ2-7|TRBV7-9|TRBD1
CSSSWGQGNYEQYF
TGTTCCAGCAGCTGGGGACAGGGGAACTACGAGCAGTACTTC
>-|TRBJ2-7|TRBV6-5|-
CASTPDSSYEQYF
TGTGCCAGCACGCCCGACAGCTCCTACGAGCAGTACTTC
>-|TRBJ1-3|TRBV6-6|TRBD1
CASRQGSGNTIYF
TGTGCCAGCAGACAGGGGTCTGGAAACACCATATATTTT
>once|TRBJ1-1|TRBV5-6|-
CASSANRVKAFF
TGTGCCAGCAGCGCCAACAGGGTTAAAGCTTTCTTT
>once|TRBJ1-3|TRBV7-6|-
CASSPGQNSGNTIYF
TGTGCCAGCAGCCCCGGACAGAACTCTGGAAACACCATATATTTT
>-|TRBJ2-7|TRBV29-1|TRBD1
CSARGGQGAHEQYF
TGCAGCGCCCGGGGGGGACAGGGGGCTCACGAGCAGTACTTC
>-|TRBJ2-5|TRBV27|-
CASSFLYQETQYF
TGTGCCAGCAGTTTCCTGTACCAAGAGACCCAGTACTTC
>-|TRBJ2-1|TRBV6-1|-
CASDKSWQVNEQFF
TGTGCCAGCGATAAGTCCTGGCAGGTCAATGAGCAGTTCTTC
>-|TRBJ1-2|TRBV25-1|TRBD1
CASSGPGQGAIGGYTF
TGTGCCAGCAGTGGGCCGGGACAGGGGGCTATCGGTGGCTACACCTTC
>-|TRBJ2-4|TRBV5-1|TRBD1
CASSPGQANIQYF
TGCGCCAGCAGCCCCGGACAGGCGAACATTCAGTACTTC
>-|TRBJ1-2|TRBV4-3|TRBD1
CASSQFGTGVGYTF
TGCGCCAGCAGCCAATTCGGGACAGGGGTAGGCTACACCTTC
>-|TRBJ2-7|TRBV28|TRBD1
CASSPGTGAYEQYF
TGTGCCAGCAGTCCCGGGACAGGGGCCTACGAGCAGTACTTC
>-|TRBJ2-7|TRBV6-5|TRBD1
CASTRDRGPEQYF
TGTGCCAGCACCAGGGACAGGGGGCCCGAGCAGTACTTC
>-|TRBJ1-2|TRBV29-1|-
CSVAGGYGYTF
TGCAGCGTTGCCGGGGGTTATGGCTACACCTTC
>few|TRBJ1-1|TRBV9|TRBD1
CASSHGQGRTEAFF
TGTGCCAGCAGCCATGGACAGGGACGAACTGAAGCTTTCTTT
>-|TRBJ1-3|TRBV5-1|TRBD1
CASSLQGVSGNTIYF
TGCGCCAGCAGCTTACAGGGGGTCTCAGGAAACACCATATATTTT
>-|TRBJ2-5|TRBV18|TRBD2
CASSPLAGALQETQYF
TGTGCCAGCTCACCATTAGCGGGAGCCCTCCAAGAGACCCAGTACTTC